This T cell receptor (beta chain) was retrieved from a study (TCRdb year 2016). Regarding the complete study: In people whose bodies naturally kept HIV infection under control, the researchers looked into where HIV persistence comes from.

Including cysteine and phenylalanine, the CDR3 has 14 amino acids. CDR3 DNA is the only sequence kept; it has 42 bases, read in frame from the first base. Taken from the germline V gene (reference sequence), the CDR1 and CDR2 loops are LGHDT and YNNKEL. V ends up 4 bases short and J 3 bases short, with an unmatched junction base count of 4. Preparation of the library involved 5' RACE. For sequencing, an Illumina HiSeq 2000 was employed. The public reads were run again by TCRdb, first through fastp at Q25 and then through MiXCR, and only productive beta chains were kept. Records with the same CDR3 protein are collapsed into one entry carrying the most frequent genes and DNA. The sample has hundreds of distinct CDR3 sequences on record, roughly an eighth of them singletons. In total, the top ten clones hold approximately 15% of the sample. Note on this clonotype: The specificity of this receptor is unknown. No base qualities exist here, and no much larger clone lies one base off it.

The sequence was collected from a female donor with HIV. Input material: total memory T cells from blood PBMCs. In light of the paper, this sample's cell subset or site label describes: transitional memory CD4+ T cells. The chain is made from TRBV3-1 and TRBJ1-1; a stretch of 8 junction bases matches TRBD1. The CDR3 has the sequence CASSPRGQDTEAFF. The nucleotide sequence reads TGTGCCAGCAGCCCCAGGGGGCAGGACACTGAAGCTTTCTTT.